The next 21 T cell receptor beta chains were all read from a single sample in a study of identical twins. A single record per CDR3 protein comes from TCRdb applying MiXCR to the 5' RACE reads. The sample gives roughly 350,000 distinct CDR3 sequences, around 12% of which show up once; roughly 7.8% is in the top ten. This sample was shared with a second study, whose subject was yellow fever vaccine responses in identical twins.

Sample: CD8+ T cells sorted from blood. The receptors stem from a young woman in good health.

This clonotype was seen repeatedly, ten times or more. The chain has TRBV9 and TRBJ2-1; TRBD1 might be the D (5 bases). CDR1 is SGDLS and CDR2 is YYNGEE in the germline V gene. The V gene lost 3 bases and the J gene lost 7 bases, with 11 bases spanning the gap. The CDR3 totals 13 residues. The CDR3 here is CASSDVTVNEQFF. CDR3 coding DNA: TGTGCCAGCAGCGACGTGACAGTTAATGAGCAGTTCTTC.

This clonotype was detected a few times. This chain connects TRBV20-1 to TRBJ2-2; 7 bases line up with TRBD2. The junction had 1 base not matched to a gene; V was cut back by 5 bases and J by 4 bases. Germline CDR1 and CDR2: DFQATT and SNEGSKA (reference sequence). The CDR3 sequence is 12 residues long. DNA of the CDR3: TGCAGTGCTCGGGGGGTCACCGGGGAGCTGTTTTTT. This codes for CSARGVTGELFF.

This clonotype was detected many times. This sequence joins TRBV3-1 and TRBJ2-7, with D perhaps given as TRBD1 or TRBD2 (7 bases each). Germline V gives CDR1 LGHDT, CDR2 YNNKEL (reference sequence). The CDR3 covers 15 residues. V gave up 4 bases and J gave up 0 bases, with 13 bases separating them. CDR3 residues: CASSRQGGSSYEQYF. The CDR3 bases are TGTGCCAGCAGCCGACAGGGAGGGAGCTCCTACGAGCAGTACTTC.

This clonotype was counted a few times. This chain joins TRBV20-1 and TRBJ2-2; 9 positions agree with TRBD1. The junction had 8 bases not matched to a gene; V was cut back by 6 bases and J by 6 bases. The length of the CDR3 is 14 residues. CDR1 DFQATT and CDR2 SNEGSKA come from the germline V gene (reference sequence). The CDR3 DNA reads as TGCAGTGCCACCGGGACAGGGTCTTCCGGGGAGCTGTTTTTT. Encoded protein: CSATGTGSSGELFF.

The sample holds a few counts of this clonotype. The chain couples TRBV11-2 to TRBJ2-1, with 13 positions matching TRBD2. The CDR3 spans 21 residues. Trimming at V came to 5 bases and at J to 3 bases, leaving 19 bases not matched to a gene. Looked up from germline, CDR1 is SGHAT and CDR2 is FQNNGV. CDR3 amino acids: CASSTEGLAGVKSEYYNEQFF. Here the CDR3 DNA reads TGTGCCAGCAGCACCGAAGGACTAGCGGGAGTTAAGTCGGAATACTACAATGAGCAGTTCTTC.

This clonotype was observed once. The chain recombines TRBV5-1 with TRBJ2-1; 9 nucleotides align to TRBD1. CDR1 and CDR2 (germline): SGHRS, YFSETQ. V lost 0 bases to trimming and J lost 3 bases; unmatched junction nucleotides: 4. The CDR3 has 16 residues. The CDR3 here is CASSLGTGGIYNEQFF. As DNA, the CDR3 is TGCGCCAGCAGCTTGGGAACAGGGGGCATCTACAATGAGCAGTTCTTC.

This clonotype was detected a few times. The chain recombines TRBV20-1 with TRBJ2-1, with TRBD2 matching over 11 bases. The CDR3 spans 20 residues. CDR1 is DFQATT, CDR2 SNEGSKA, per germline (reference sequence). The ends lost 1 base at V and 8 bases at J; junction bases unmatched: 22. CDR3 sequence (DNA): TGCAGTGCTAGAGGTCTCGATCCTAGCGGGGGGCCCCTCGCTTTCCATGAGCAGTTCTTC. Translation: CSARGLDPSGGPLAFHEQFF.

The chain has TRBV6-2 or TRBV6-3 and TRBJ2-5, with D possibly matching TRBD2 (5 bases). The CDR3 is 13 amino acids. V lost 6 bases to trimming and J lost 5 bases, with 13 bases between them. Germline V gene lookup returns CDR1 MNHEY and CDR2 SVGEGT. The CDR3 loop is CASSGKTEETQYF. CDR3 in DNA: TGTGCCAGCAGCGGGAAGACGGAGGAGACCCAGTACTTC.

This clonotype appeared a few times. This chain links TRBV5-1 with TRBJ2-5; 13 bases are a match to TRBD2. V shed 4 bases, J shed 4 bases, and the junction held 13 bases outside the gene matches. The CDR3 is 18 residues long. Looked up from germline, CDR1 is SGHRS and CDR2 is YFSETQ. The CDR3 DNA reads TGCGCCAGCAGCCCCCAAACACTAGCGGGAGGGTATGCAGAGACCCAGTACTTC. It encodes CASSPQTLAGGYAETQYF.

To note about this clonotype: One junction end does not reproduce the germline sequence, and a read error may be involved. The chain carries TRBV5-1 and TRBJ2-3; D gene unclear. In germline, CDR1 is SGHRS, CDR2 YFSETQ. The CDR3 has 15 amino acids. The CDR3 protein is CTSSPRLGSTDTQYF. The DNA for the CDR3 is TGCACCAGCAGCCCGCGCCTAGGAAGCACAGATACGCAGTATTTT.

This clonotype was counted only a few times. V is TRBV12-3 or TRBV12-4 and J is TRBJ2-5, with TRBD2 identical over 8 bases. The J segment lost 2 bases and the V segment lost 6 bases, leaving 11 bases of the junction unmatched. The CDR3 has 16 residues. CDR3 amino acids: CASSPLGTRAQETQYF. The CDR3 bases are TGTGCCAGCAGCCCCCTCGGGACTAGGGCACAAGAGACCCAGTACTTC.

This clonotype was observed a handful of times. The chain joins TRBV4-1 to TRBJ2-1; maybe TRBD2 (6 bases). V lost 0 bases, J lost 3 bases, and 21 bases lay in between. Germline CDR1 and CDR2: MGHRA and YSYEKL. This CDR3 is 19 amino acids long. The CDR3 spells CASSQDGLRGIKNYNEQFF. Here the CDR3 DNA reads TGCGCCAGCAGCCAAGATGGACTTCGGGGGATAAAAAACTACAATGAGCAGTTCTTC.

This clonotype was observed at least ten times. The gene calls are TRBV27 and TRBJ2-3; no reliable D call. The germline gives CDR1 MNHEY, CDR2 SMNVEV (reference sequence). Trimming removed 4 bases at V and 6 bases at J, with 11 bases between. There are 13 residues in the CDR3. The CDR3 here is CASSSSSKDTQYF. In DNA form, the CDR3 reads TGTGCCAGCAGTTCGTCCTCAAAGGATACGCAGTATTTT.

The chain couples TRBV20-1 to TRBJ2-3; TRBD2 matches at 11 bases. Germline assignment: CDR1 DFQATT and CDR2 SNEGSKA (reference sequence). This CDR3 has 16 amino acids. The junction had 7 bases not matched to a gene; V was cut back by 1 base and J by 4 bases. CDR3 loop: CSARGLAGGGADTQYF. CDR3 DNA: TGCAGTGCTAGAGGGCTAGCGGGAGGTGGGGCAGATACGCAGTATTTT.

The chain employs TRBV29-1 and TRBJ2-1; either TRBD1 or TRBD2 may supply D (5 bases each). The germline V gene has CDR1 SQVTM and CDR2 ANQGSEA. The V gene lost 3 bases and the J gene lost 7 bases, with 7 bases spanning the gap. This CDR3 is built from 11 residues. CDR3 residues: CSVDWGNEQFF. The CDR3 nucleotides read TGCAGCGTTGATTGGGGGAATGAGCAGTTCTTC.

This clonotype was detected only a few times. The chain employs TRBV6-2 or TRBV6-3 and TRBJ2-3; D might be TRBD1 (6 bases). Germline values: CDR1 MNHEY, CDR2 SVGEGT. The CDR3 totals 14 residues. Trimming stripped 6 bases from V and 4 bases from J, with 14 bases between. Here the CDR3 reads CASSQINRADTQYF. CDR3 in DNA: TGTGCCAGCAGCCAAATTAACAGGGCAGATACGCAGTATTTT.

The chain recombines TRBV20-1 with TRBJ2-3, with 14 bases identical to TRBD2. The CDR3 totals 17 residues. The V gene's germline CDR1 is DFQATT and CDR2 SNEGSKA (reference sequence). The V gene end was trimmed by 4 bases and the J gene end by 4 bases; junction bases not matched to a gene: 10. Written as DNA, the CDR3 is TGCAGTGCTACCACCGGGACTAGCGGGAGATGGGCAGATACGCAGTATTTT. Its protein product is CSATTGTSGRWADTQYF.

This clonotype was detected only a few times. V is TRBV9 and J is TRBJ2-2; D unresolved. V lost 0 bases to trimming and J lost 6 bases, with 9 bases between them. This CDR3 contains 14 residues. CDR1 is SGDLS, CDR2 YYNGEE, per germline. The CDR3 bases are TGTGCCAGCAGCGTAGAAGGGTCCCCCGGGGAGCTGTTTTTT. Translating it yields CASSVEGSPGELFF.

The chain has TRBV21-1 and TRBJ1-5; TRBD1 is the table's D call and was not checked against the DNA. TRBV21-1 is a pseudogene locus. The CDR3 contains 15 residues. This chain's CDR3 is CASSKAGTGMRAQHF. For the CDR3, the DNA is TGTGCCAGCAGCAAAGCGGGGACAGGGATGAGGGCCCAGCATTTT.

The rearrangement joins TRBV15 to TRBJ2-1; 12 bases align to TRBD2. The V segment lost 7 bases and the J segment 4 bases; nucleotides outside the gene matches: 5. Germline assignment: CDR1 LNHNV and CDR2 YYDKDF (reference sequence). This CDR3 is built from 15 residues. As DNA, the CDR3 is TGTGCCACCAACCCCGGACTAGCGGGATACAATGAGCAGTTCTTC. Translated: CATNPGLAGYNEQFF.

In its sample, this clonotype was seen a few times. The V gene is TRBV7-3, the J gene TRBJ2-5; D possibly corresponds to TRBD2 (5 bases). This CDR3 contains 16 residues. V lost 5 bases to trimming and J lost 3 bases, with 19 bases between them. CDR1 is SGHTA and CDR2 is FQGTGA in the germline V gene. Here the CDR3 DNA reads TGTGCCAGCAGCGCCGGGGTTGATGGGCCAAAAGAGACCCAGTACTTC. Protein: CASSAGVDGPKETQYF.